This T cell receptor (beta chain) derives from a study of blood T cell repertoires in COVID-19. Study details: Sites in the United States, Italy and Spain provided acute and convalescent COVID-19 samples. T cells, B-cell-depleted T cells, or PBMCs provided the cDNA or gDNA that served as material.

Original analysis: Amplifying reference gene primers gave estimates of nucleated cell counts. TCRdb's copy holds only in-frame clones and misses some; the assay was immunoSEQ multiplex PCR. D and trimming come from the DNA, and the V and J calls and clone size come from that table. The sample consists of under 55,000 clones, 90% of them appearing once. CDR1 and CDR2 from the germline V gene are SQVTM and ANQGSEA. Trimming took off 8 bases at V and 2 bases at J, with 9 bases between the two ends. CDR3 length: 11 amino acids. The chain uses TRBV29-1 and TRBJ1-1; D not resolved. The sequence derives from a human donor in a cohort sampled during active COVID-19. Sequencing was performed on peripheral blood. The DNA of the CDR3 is TGCAGCTACCGACACAACACTGAAGCTTTCTTT. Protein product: CSYRHNTEAFF.